Only a few counts were recorded for the clone carrying this T cell receptor (beta chain). Its cognate antigen is unknown. The source of the sample is a study of pediatric ulcerative colitis. Study results and limitations: Ulcerative colitis patients shared more blood-rectal clones than controls. Two rectal clonotypes were found only in ulcerative colitis patients, all of them. Some T cells in rectal biopsies may come from blood, especially with overt colitis.

The rectum was sampled with one to two pinch biopsies at colonoscopy. Up to 500,000 reads were sequenced per sample. Sequenced by immunoSEQ multiplex PCR; TCRdb stores in-frame clones only, minus some. The sample consists of tens of thousands of clones, over 70% of them appearing once. CDR3 size: 13 residues. Per the germline V gene, CDR1 is MNHNS and CDR2 is SASEGT. Trimming stripped 4 bases from V and 8 bases from J, with 11 bases between. The chain has TRBV6-1 and TRBJ1-4; D is unresolved. The sequenced sample was gut tissue. This sequence originates from a boy aged 5-17 years with severe ulcerative colitis. The CDR3 protein is CASSGQSAEKLFF. CDR3 in DNA: TGTGCCAGCAGTGGCCAGTCTGCGGAAAAACTGTTTTTT.